This T cell receptor (beta chain) stems from a study of shared clonotypes between healthy human individuals. Assay: immunoSEQ multiplex PCR; the TCRdb copy retains only in-frame clones and omits some. Here the sample spans around 2.5 million clones, 93% being singletons. Negatively enriched CD4+ T cells were divided by CD45RA into naive and memory. The germline V gene has CDR1 SGHDN and CDR2 FVKESK. CDR3 length equals 14 residues. Between the trimmed V and J ends, which lost 1 base and 2 bases, there was a span of 6 bases. The sequenced sample was naive CD4+ T cells from PBMCs. Specified subset: CD45RA+ positively selected. The chain combines TRBV14 with TRBJ2-4, with D maybe TRBD2 (5 bases). The origin of this receptor is a man aged 18 to 35 in good health. Some clones in this sample may be carry-over from other donors' samples. CDR3 region: CASSQASSKNIQYF. The CDR3 DNA reads as TGTGCCAGCAGCCAAGCTAGCTCCAAAAACATTCAGTACTTC.